This note documents a single TCR beta chain sequence. The V and J ends lost 3 bases and 7 bases respectively, with 12 bases between them. CDR1 and CDR2 (germline): LGHNA, YSLEER. The CDR3 length is 14 residues. This record belongs to a study of T cells after yellow fever vaccination. By 5'RACE template switching, TCR cDNA was produced, with a universal primer site and UMIs added in the process. TCRdb re-called the 5' RACE reads with MiXCR, one entry per CDR3 protein. The data contain some 200,000 distinct CDR3 sequences, less than 3.5% of them singletons. The V and J genes are TRBV4-3 and TRBJ2-2; D ambiguous. The sample was CD4+ T cells sorted from PBMCs, taken 10 days after the yellow fever booster vaccination. The source of this sequence is a man aged 18 to 29 who received the YFV17D yellow fever vaccine. The CDR3, as DNA: TGCGCCAGCAGCCAGGTCACATTCCTCGGGGAGCTGTTTTTT. This encodes CASSQVTFLGELFF.